This T cell receptor (beta chain) was identified in a study of shared clonotypes between healthy human individuals. General study points: The donor pool, a small one, limited the genetic and exposure-history diversity represented.

Genomic DNA from each subset was divided evenly over several immunoSEQ plates. Repertoires were generated with immunoSEQ multiplex PCR, while TCRdb's copy carries only in-frame clones and drops some. The table lists hundreds of thousands of clones, approximately 97% of them singletons. Details on this clone: What it recognizes is unknown.

The sequenced material came from naive CD4+ T cells sorted from blood. Noted subset: CD45RA+ positively selected. The sequence came from a woman aged 25-40 years in good health.

The CDR3 DNA sequence: TGCGCCAGCAGTGTAACCAGGGACTACGAGCAGTACTTC. Translated, it gives CASSVTRDYEQYF. The chain uses TRBV10-2 and TRBJ2-7; D perhaps matches TRBD1 (5 bases). Germline CDR1 is WSHSY and CDR2 is SAAADI. This CDR3 region has 13 residues. Trimming removed 4 bases from V and 3 bases from J, with 10 bases in between.